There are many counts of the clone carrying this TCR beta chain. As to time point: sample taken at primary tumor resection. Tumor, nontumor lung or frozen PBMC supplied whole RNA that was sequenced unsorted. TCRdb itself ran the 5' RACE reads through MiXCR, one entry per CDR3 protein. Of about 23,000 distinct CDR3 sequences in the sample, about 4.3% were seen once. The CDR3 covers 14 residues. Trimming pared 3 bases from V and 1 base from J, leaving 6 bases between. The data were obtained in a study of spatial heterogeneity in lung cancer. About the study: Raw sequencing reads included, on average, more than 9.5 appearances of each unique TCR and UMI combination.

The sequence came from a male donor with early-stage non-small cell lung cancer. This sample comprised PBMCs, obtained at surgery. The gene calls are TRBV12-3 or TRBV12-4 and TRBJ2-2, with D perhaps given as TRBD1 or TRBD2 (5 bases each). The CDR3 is CASSFGGNTGELFF. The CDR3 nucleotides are TGTGCCAGCAGTTTTGGGGGGAACACCGGGGAGCTGTTTTTT.